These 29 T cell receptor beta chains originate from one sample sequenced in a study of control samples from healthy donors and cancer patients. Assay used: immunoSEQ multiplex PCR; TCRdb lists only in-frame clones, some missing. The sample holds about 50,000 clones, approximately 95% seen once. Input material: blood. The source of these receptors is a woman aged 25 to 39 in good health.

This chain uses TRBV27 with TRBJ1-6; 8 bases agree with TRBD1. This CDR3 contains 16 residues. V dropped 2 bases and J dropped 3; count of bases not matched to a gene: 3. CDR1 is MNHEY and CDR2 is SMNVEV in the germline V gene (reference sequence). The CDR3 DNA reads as TGTGCCAGCAGTTTAGGACAGGGACTCTATAATTCACCCCTCCACTTT. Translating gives CASSLGQGLYNSPLHF.

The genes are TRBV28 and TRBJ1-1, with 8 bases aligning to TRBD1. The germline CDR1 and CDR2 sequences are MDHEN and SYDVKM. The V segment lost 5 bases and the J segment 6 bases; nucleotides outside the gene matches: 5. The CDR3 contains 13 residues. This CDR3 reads CASSDGQGAEAFF. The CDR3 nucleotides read TGTGCCAGCAGTGACGGACAGGGCGCTGAAGCTTTCTTT.

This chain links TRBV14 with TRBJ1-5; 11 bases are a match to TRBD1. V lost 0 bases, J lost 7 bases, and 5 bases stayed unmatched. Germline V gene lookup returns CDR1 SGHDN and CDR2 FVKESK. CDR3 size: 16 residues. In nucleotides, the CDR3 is TGTGCCAGCAGCCAAGACCGGACAGGGGGCGAACAGCCCCAGCATTTT. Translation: CASSQDRTGGEQPQHF.

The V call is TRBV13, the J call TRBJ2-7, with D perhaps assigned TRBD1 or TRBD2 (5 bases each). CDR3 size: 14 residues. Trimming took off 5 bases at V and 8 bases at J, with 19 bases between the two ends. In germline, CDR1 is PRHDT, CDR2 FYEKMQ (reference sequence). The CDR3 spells CASSRSSGTPKQYF. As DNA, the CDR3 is TGTGCCAGCAGCCGCTCCTCCGGGACCCCCAAGCAGTACTTC.

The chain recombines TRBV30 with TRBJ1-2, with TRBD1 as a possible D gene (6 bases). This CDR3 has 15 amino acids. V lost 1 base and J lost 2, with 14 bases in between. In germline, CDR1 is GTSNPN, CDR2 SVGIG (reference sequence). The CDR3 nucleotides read TGTGCCTGGAGTGAGGGGAGCAGGGGAAACTATGGCTACACCTTC. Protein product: CAWSEGSRGNYGYTF. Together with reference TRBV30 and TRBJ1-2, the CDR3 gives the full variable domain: SQTIHQWPATLVQPVGSPLSLECTVEGTSNPNLYWYRQAAGRGLQLLFYSVGIGQISSEVPQNLSASRPQDRQFILSSKKLLLSDSGFYLCAWSEGSRGNYGYTFGSGTRLTVV.

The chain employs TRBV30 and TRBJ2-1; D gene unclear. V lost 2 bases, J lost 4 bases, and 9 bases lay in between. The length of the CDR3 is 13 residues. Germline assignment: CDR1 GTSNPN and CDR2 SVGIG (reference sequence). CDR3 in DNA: TGTGCCTGGAGTCTGGACGCGTACAATGAGCAGTTCTTC. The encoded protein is CAWSLDAYNEQFF.

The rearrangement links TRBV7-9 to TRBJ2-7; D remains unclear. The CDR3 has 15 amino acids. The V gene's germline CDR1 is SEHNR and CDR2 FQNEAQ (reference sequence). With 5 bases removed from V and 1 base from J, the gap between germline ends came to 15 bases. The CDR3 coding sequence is TGTGCCAGCAGCCACCCCCTGGCGGAGTCCTACGAGCAGTACTTC. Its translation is CASSHPLAESYEQYF.

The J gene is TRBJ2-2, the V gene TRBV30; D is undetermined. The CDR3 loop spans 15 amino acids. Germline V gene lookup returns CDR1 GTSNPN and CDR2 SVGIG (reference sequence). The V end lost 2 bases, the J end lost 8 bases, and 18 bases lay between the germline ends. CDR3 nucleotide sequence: TGTGCCTGGAGTCTCGACTTCTCCCCGACGGGGGAGCTGTTTTTT. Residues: CAWSLDFSPTGELFF. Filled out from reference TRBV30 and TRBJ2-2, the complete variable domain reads SQTIHQWPATLVQPVGSPLSLECTVEGTSNPNLYWYRQAAGRGLQLLFYSVGIGQISSEVPQNLSASRPQDRQFILSSKKLLLSDSGFYLCAWSLDFSPTGELFFGEGSRLTVL.

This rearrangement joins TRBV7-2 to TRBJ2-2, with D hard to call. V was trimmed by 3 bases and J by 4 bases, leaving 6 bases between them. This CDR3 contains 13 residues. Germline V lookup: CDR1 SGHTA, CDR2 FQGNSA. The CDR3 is CASSFAVTGELFF. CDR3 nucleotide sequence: TGTGCCAGCAGCTTTGCGGTCACCGGGGAGCTGTTTTTT. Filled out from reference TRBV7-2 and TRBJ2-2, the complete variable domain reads GAGVSQSPSNKVTEKGKDVELRCDPISGHTALYWYRQSLGQGLEFLIYFQGNSAPDKSGLPSDRFSAERTGGSVSTLTIQRTQQEDSAVYLCASSFAVTGELFFGEGSRLTVL.

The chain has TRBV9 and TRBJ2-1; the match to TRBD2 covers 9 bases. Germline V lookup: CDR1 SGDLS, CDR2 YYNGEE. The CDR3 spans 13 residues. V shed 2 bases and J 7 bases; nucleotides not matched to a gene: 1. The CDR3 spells CASSVTSGNEQFF. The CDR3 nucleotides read TGTGCCAGCAGCGTTACTAGCGGGAATGAGCAGTTCTTC.

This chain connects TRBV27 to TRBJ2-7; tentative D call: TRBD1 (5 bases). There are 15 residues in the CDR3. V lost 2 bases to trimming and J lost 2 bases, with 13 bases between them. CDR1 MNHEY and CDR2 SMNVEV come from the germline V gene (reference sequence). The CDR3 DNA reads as TGTGCCAGCAGTTTACAGGGAACTCGAGCCTACGAGCAGTACTTC. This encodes CASSLQGTRAYEQYF.

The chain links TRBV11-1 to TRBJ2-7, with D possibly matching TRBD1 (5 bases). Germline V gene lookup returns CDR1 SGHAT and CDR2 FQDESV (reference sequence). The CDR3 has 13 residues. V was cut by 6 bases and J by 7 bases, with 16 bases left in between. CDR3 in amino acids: CASSSANKGEQYF. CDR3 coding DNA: TGTGCCAGCAGTTCAGCCAATAAGGGGGAGCAGTACTTC.

This chain's CDR3 is CASSLWGGDTEAFF. The DNA of the CDR3 is TGCGCCAGCAGCTTGTGGGGGGGCGACACTGAAGCTTTCTTT. This chain connects TRBV5-1 to TRBJ1-1; possibly TRBD1 for D (6 bases). The CDR3 is 14 amino acids. CDR1 is SGHRS and CDR2 is YFSETQ in the germline V gene. Trimming shortened V by 1 base and J by 3 bases, and 10 bases separated the two germline ends. Full variable domain (missing parts from reference TRBV5-1 and TRBJ1-1): KAGVTQTPRYLIKTRGQQVTLSCSPISGHRSVSWYQQTPGQGLQFLFEYFSETQRNKGNFPGRFSGRQFSNSRSEMNVSTLELGDSALYLCASSLWGGDTEAFFGQGTRLTVV.

The CDR3 loop reads CAWSATHLTYEQYF. The CDR3 nucleotides read TGTGCCTGGAGTGCAACCCACCTTACCTACGAGCAGTACTTC. The J gene is TRBJ2-7, the V gene TRBV30, with D unresolved. Germline V gene data show CDR1 as GTSNPN and CDR2 as SVGIG (reference sequence). The CDR3 spans 14 residues. V was trimmed by 1 base and J by 2 bases, leaving 12 bases between them.

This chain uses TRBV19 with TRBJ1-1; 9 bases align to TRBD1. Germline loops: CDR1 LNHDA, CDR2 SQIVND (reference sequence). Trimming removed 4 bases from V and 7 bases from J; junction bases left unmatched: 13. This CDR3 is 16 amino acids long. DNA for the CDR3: TGTGCCAGTAGTACCAACCGGGACAGGGACGTAAATGAAGCTTTCTTT. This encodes CASSTNRDRDVNEAFF.

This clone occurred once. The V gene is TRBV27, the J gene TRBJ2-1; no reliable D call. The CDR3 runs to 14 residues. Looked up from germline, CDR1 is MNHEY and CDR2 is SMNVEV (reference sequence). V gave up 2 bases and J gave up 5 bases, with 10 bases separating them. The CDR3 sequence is CASSLAALDNEQFF. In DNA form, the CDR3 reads TGTGCCAGCAGTTTAGCGGCCCTCGACAATGAGCAGTTCTTC.

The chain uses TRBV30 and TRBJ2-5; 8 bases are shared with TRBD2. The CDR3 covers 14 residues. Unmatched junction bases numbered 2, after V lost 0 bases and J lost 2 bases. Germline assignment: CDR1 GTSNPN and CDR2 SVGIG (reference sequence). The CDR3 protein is CAWSVPSGQETQYF. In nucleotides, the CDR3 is TGTGCCTGGAGTGTACCTAGCGGGCAAGAGACCCAGTACTTC.

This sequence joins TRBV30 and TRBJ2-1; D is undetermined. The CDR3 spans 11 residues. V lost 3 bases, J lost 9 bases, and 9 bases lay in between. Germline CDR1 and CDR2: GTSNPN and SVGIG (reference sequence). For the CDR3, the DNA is TGTGCCTGGAGAGAGCTGGGTGAGCAGTTCTTC. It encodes CAWRELGEQFF.

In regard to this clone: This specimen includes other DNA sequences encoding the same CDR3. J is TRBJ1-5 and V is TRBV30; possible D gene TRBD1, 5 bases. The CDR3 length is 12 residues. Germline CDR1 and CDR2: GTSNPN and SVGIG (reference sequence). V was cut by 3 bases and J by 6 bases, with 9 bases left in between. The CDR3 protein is CAWSGRGQPQHF. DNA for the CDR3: TGTGCCTGGAGCGGGAGGGGTCAGCCCCAGCATTTT.

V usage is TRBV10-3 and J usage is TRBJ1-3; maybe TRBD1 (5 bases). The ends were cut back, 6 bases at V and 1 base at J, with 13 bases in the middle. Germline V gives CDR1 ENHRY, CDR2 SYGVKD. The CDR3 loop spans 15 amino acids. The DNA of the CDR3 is TGTGCCATCAGCGCGAGAGGGGAATCTGGAAACACCATATATTTT. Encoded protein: CAISARGESGNTIYF.

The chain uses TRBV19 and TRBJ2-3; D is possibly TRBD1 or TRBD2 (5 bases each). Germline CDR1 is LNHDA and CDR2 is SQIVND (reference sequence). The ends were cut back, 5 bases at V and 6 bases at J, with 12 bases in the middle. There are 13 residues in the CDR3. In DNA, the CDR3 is TGTGCCAGTAGTGGGGGTCTGTTGGATACGCAGTATTTT. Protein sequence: CASSGGLLDTQYF.

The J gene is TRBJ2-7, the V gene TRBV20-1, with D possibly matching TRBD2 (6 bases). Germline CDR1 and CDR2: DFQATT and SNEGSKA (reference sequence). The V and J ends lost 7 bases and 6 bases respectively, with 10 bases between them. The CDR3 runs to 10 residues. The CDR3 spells CSGDGGEQYF. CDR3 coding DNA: TGCAGTGGGGACGGGGGCGAGCAGTACTTC.

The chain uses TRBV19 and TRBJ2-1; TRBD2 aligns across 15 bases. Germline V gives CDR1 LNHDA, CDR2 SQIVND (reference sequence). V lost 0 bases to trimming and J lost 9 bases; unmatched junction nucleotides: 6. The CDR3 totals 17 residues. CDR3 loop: CASSIEGLAGGPGEQFF. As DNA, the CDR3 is TGTGCCAGTAGTATAGAAGGACTAGCGGGAGGGCCTGGTGAGCAGTTCTTC.

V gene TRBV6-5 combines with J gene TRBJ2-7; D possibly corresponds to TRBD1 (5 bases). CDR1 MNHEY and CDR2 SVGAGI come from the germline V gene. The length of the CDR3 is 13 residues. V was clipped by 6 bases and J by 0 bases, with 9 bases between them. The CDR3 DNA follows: TGTGCCAGCAGATTGGGGCACTCCTACGAGCAGTACTTC. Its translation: CASRLGHSYEQYF.

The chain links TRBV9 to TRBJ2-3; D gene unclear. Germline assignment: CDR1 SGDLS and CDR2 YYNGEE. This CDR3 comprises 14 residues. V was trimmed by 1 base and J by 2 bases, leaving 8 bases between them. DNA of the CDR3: TGTGCCAGCAGCGTAACCATTGACACAGATACGCAGTATTTT. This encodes CASSVTIDTDTQYF.

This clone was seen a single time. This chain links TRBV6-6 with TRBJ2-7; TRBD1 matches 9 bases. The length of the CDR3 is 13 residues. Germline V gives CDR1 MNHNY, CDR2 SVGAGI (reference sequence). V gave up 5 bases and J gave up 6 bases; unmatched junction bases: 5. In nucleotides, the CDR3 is TGTGCCAGCAGTCCGGGACAGGGACGCGAGCAGTACTTC. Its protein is CASSPGQGREQYF.

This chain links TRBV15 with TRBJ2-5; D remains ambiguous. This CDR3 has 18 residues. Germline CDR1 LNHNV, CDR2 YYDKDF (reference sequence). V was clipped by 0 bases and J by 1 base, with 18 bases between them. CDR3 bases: TGTGCCACCAGCAGAGATCCCCCCCCAACCCTCTCCCAAGAGACCCAGTACTTC. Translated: CATSRDPPPTLSQETQYF.

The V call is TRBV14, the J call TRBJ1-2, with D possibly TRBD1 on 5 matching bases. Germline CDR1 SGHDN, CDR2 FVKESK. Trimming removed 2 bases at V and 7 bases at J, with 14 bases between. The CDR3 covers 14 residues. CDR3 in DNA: TGTGCCAGCAGCCAAATTCACGGGGCGAGTGGCTACACCTTC. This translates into CASSQIHGASGYTF.

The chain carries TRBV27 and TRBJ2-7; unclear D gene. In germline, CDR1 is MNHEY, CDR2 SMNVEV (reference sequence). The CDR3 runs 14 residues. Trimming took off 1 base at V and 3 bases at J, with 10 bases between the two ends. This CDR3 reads CASSLWGDSYEQYF. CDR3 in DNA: TGTGCCAGCAGTTTATGGGGTGATAGCTACGAGCAGTACTTC.